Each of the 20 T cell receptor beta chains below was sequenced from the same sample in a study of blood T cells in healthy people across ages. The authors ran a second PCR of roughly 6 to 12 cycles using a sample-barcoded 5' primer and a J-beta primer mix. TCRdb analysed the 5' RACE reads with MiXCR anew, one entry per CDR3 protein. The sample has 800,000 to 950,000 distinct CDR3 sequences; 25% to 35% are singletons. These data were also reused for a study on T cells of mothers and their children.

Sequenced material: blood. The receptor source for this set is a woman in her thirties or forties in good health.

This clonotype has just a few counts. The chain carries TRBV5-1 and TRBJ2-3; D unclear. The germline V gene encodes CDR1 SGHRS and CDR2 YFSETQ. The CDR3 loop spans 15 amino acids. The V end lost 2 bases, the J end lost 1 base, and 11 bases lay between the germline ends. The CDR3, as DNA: TGCGCCAGCAGCTTACAAAAGGACGGCACAGATACGCAGTATTTT. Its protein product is CASSLQKDGTDTQYF.

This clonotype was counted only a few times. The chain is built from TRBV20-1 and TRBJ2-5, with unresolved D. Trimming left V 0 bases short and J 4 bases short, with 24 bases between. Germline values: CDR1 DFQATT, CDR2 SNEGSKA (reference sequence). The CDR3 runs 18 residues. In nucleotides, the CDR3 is TGCAGTGCTAGAGAGGTATTCGGCGGAACTGGCAGAGGAGAGACCCAGTACTTC. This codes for CSAREVFGGTGRGETQYF.

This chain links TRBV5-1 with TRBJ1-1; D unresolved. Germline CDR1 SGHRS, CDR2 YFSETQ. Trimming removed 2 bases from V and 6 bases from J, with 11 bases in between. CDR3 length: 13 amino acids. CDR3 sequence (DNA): TGCGCCAGCAGCTTAACTTTTCCCCCTGAAGCTTTCTTT. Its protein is CASSLTFPPEAFF. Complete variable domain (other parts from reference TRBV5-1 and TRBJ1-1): KAGVTQTPRYLIKTRGQQVTLSCSPISGHRSVSWYQQTPGQGLQFLFEYFSETQRNKGNFPGRFSGRQFSNSRSEMNVSTLELGDSALYLCASSLTFPPEAFFGQGTRLTVV.

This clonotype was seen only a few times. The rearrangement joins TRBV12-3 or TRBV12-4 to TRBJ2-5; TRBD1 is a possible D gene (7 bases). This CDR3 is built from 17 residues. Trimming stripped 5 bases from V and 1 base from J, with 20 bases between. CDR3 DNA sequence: TGTGCCAGCAGTGCCGGACTACAGGGGATCGCCCAAGAGACCCAGTACTTC. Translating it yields CASSAGLQGIAQETQYF.

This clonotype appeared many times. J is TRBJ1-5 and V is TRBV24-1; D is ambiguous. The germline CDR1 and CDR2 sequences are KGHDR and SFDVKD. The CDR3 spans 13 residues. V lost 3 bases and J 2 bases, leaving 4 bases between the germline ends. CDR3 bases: TGTGCCACCAGTGATACGGGCAATCAGCCCCAGCATTTT. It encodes CATSDTGNQPQHF.

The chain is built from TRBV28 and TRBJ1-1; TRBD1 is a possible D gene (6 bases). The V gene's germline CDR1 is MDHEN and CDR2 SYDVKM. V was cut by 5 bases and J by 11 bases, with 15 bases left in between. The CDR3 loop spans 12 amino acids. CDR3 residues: CASSLGQPRAFF. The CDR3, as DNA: TGTGCCAGCAGTCTCGGACAGCCGCGGGCTTTCTTT.

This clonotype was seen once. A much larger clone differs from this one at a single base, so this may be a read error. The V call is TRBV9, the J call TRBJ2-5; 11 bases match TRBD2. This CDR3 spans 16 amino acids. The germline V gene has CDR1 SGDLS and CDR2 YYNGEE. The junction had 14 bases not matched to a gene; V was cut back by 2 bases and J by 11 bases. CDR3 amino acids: CASSVGTSGLDNEQYF. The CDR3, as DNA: TGTGCCAGCAGCGTGGGGACTAGCGGTCTAGACAATGAGCAGTACTTC. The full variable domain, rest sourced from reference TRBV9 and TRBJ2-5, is DSGVTQTPKHLITATGQRVTLRCSPRSGDLSVYWYQQSLDQGLQFLIQYYNGEERAKGNILERFSAQQFPDLHSELNLSSLELGDSALYFCASSVGTSGLDNEQYFGPGTRLLVL.

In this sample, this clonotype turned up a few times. The CDR3 reads CASSGLSGGTDTQYF. The CDR3 nucleotides read TGTGCCAGCAGTGGTCTTAGCGGGGGCACAGATACGCAGTATTTT. The V call is TRBV2, the J call TRBJ2-3; TRBD2 agrees at 8 bases. The junction had 4 bases not matched to a gene; V was cut back by 4 bases and J by 1 base. CDR1 and CDR2 from the germline V gene are SNHLY and FYNNEI. This CDR3 comprises 15 residues.

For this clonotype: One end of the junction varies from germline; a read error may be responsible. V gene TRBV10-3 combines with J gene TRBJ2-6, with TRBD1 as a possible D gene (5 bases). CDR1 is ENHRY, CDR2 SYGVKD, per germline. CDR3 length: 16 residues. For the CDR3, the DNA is TGTGCCATCAGTCCGCAAGTACGGTTTGGGGCCAACGTCCGGACTTTC. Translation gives CAISPQVRFGANVRTF.

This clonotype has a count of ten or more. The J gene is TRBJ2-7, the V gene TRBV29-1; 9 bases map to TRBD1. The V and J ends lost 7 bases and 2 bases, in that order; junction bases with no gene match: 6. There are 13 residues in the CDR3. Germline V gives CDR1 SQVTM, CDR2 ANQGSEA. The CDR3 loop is CSGSQGATYEQYF. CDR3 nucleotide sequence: TGCAGCGGTTCACAGGGGGCAACCTACGAGCAGTACTTC.

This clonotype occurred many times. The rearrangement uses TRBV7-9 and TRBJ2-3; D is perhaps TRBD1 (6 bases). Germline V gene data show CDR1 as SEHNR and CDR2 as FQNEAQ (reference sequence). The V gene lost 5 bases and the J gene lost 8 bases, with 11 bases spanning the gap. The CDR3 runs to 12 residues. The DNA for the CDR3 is TGTGCCAGCAGCCGCGACAGGCTTACGCAGTATTTT. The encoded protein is CASSRDRLTQYF.

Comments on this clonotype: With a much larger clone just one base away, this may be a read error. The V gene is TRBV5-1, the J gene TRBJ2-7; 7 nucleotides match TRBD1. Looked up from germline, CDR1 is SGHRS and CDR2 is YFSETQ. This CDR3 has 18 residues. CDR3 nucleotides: TGCGCCAGCAGCCCCTTTCTTGGAGACAGGGCCATCTCCTGCGAGCAGTACTTC. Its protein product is CASSPFLGDRAISCEQYF.

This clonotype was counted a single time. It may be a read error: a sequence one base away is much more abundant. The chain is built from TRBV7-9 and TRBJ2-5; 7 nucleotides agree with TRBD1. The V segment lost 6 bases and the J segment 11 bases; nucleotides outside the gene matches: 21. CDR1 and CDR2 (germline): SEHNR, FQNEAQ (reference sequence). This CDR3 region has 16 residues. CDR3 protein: CASSSIRGPAYNEQYF. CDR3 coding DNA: TGTGCCAGCAGTTCAATTAGGGGGCCCGCTTACAATGAGCAGTACTTC.

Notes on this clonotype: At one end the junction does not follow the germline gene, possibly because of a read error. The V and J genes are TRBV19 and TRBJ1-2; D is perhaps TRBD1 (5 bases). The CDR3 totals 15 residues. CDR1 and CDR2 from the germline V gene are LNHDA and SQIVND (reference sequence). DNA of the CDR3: TGTGTCAGTATTCTATCCCCAGCCTGGGGCGGCGGCCACACCTTC. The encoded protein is CVSILSPAWGGGHTF.

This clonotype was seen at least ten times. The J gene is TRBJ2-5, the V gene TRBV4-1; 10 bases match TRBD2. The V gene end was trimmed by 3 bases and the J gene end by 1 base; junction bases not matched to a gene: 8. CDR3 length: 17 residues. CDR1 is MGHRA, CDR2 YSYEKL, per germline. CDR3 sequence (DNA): TGCGCCAGCAGCCAGTTCTCTAGCGGGGGCCTCCAAGAGACCCAGTACTTC. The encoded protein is CASSQFSSGGLQETQYF.

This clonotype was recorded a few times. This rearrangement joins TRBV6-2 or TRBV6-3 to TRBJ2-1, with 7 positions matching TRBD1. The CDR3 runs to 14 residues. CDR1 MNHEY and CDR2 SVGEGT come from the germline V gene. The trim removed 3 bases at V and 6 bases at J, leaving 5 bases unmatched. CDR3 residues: CASSYGTVFNEQFF. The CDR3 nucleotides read TGTGCCAGCAGTTATGGGACAGTCTTCAATGAGCAGTTCTTC.

CDR3 protein: CSAKQGVHQPQHF. The CDR3 coding sequence is TGCAGTGCCAAACAGGGGGTGCATCAGCCCCAGCATTTT. The V gene is TRBV20-1, the J gene TRBJ1-5, with 8 bases identical to TRBD1. J lost 5 bases, V lost 6 bases, and 6 bases had no gene match. The germline gives CDR1 DFQATT, CDR2 SNEGSKA (reference sequence). This CDR3 spans 13 amino acids.

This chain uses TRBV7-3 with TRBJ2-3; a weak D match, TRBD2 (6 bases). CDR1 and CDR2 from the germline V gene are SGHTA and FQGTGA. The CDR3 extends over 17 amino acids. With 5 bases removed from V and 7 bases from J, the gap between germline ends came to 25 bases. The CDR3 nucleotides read TGTGCCAGCAGCCCAGACCCCAAAGCGGAGGGGCCGCATACGCAGTATTTT. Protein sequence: CASSPDPKAEGPHTQYF.

CDR3 amino acids: CASSPGGGFNYGYTF. CDR3 coding DNA: TGTGCCAGCAGCCCCGGTGGAGGGTTTAACTATGGCTACACCTTC. This sequence joins TRBV5-5 and TRBJ1-2, with unresolved D. The germline V gene has CDR1 SGHKS and CDR2 YYEKEE (reference sequence). V gave up 4 bases and J gave up 1 base, with 14 bases separating them. The CDR3 length is 15 residues. The whole variable domain, filled in from reference TRBV5-5 and TRBJ1-2, reads DAGVTQSPTHLIKTRGQQVTLRCSPISGHKSVSWYQQVLGQGPQFIFQYYEKEERGRGNFPDRFSARQFPNYSSELNVNALLLGDSALYLCASSPGGGFNYGYTFGSGTRLTVV.

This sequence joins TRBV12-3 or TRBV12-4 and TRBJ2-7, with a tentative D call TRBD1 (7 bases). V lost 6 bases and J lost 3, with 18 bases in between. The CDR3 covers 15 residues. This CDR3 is CASSGGDRGLYEQYF. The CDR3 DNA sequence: TGTGCCAGCAGCGGCGGGGACAGAGGACTCTACGAGCAGTACTTC.